This TCR beta chain was retrieved from a study of shared clonotypes between healthy human individuals. Trimming took off 4 bases at V and 1 base at J, with 12 bases between the two ends. Germline assignment: CDR1 SGHNT and CDR2 YYREEE (reference sequence). The CDR3 spans 15 residues. In its sample, this clone was seen once. Its antigen is as yet unknown. The genomic DNA of each subset was split evenly across several immunoSEQ plates. About 30,000 T cell genomes, or approximately 190 ng DNA, went into the sorted-subset replicate PCRs. Using immunoSEQ multiplex PCR, the repertoire was profiled, and TCRdb retains in-frame clones only, with some absent. Of about 2 million clones in the sample, about 94% are singletons; the top ten hold 0.85% to 1.2%. Naive CD8 cells lacked CD45RO, underwent positive selection for CCR7 and left out terminally differentiated effector memory CD45RA+ cells. Study results and caveats: Clonotype sharing across a few donors was observed for 5% to 6.5% of naive CD4 clonotypes. Rarefaction showed that sequencing of sorted subsets was incomplete (despite large depth).

The source material was naive CD8+ T cells sorted from blood. This receptor was obtained from a man between 18 and 29 years old in good health. The chain links TRBV5-4 to TRBJ1-3, with D maybe TRBD1 (6 bases). CDR3 DNA sequence: TGTGCCAGCAGCCTAGGGGGGGGATCTGGAAACACCATATATTTT. Translation: CASSLGGGSGNTIYF.